This T cell receptor (beta chain) was captured by sequencing in a study of regulatory T cells in long-lasting Graves disease (dated by TCRdb to the early 2020s). Regarding the complete study: Patients with newly diagnosed Graves' disease had been on antithyroid drugs for under 3 months. This study used TCR sequencing and RNA sequencing of peripheral blood to compare persistent Graves' disease patients against newly diagnosed Graves' disease patients. The study was registered as a clinical trial and conducted in China. A total of around 35 samples were covered by TCR sequencing, comprising about 13 persistent and around 20 newly diagnosed Graves' disease patients. The paper's findings and limits, for the study overall: Sequencing and analysis were restricted to the TCR beta chain. The study examined only peripheral blood because the primary lesion, thyroid tissue, could not be accessed. Compared with newly diagnosed patients, patients with persistent Graves' disease had lower TCR Shannon entropy and fewer highly expanded clones, which suggests clonal expansion. TRBV28, TRBJ1-2 and TRBJ2-5 were preferentially used in persistent disease, while TRBV20-1 and TRBJ2-1 were favored in newly diagnosed disease. The authors noted that the small sample size was a limitation that may lower accuracy. Patients with persistent disease shared more public clonotypes (approximately 2,500) than newly diagnosed patients did (about 1,000).

The library was generated by multiplex PCR. Data came from an Illumina HiSeq 4000. CDR3 regions were amplified by Arm-PCR with iRepertoire HTBI primers to construct TCR beta libraries. PCR products were gel purified before sequencing. Per the source publication's procedure: A total of fewer than 80 TRBV and more than twelve TRBJ segments were identified across samples and were used for gene usage analysis of CDR3 amino acid clonotypes. COPE and FqMerger were used to merge filtered high-quality paired reads into contigs. Contigs were aligned with BLAST to IMGT TRBV, TRBD and TRBJ reference genes, and CDR3 was defined per IMGT. Clonotypes above 0.1% frequency were classified as highly expanded clones. Shannon entropy served as the measure of repertoire diversity, while the Gini coefficient captured V-J evenness. Public clonotypes were defined as clonotypes shared by more than one individual. TCRdb reprocessed the public reads (quality trimming at Q25 with fastp, clone calling with MiXCR) and kept in-frame beta chains. Records with the same CDR3 protein are collapsed into one entry carrying the most frequent genes and DNA. The V and J calls, along with clone size, are taken from TCRdb and not from the paper's own processing. The sample data list around 460,000 distinct CDR3 sequences, and around 13% of these were observed just once. The ten most abundant clones make up about 15% of the sample.

Inclusive of the bounding cysteine and phenylalanine, the CDR3 is 14 residues long. The CDR3 DNA has 42 bases and is translated from base 1. The germline V gene gives CDR1 as SGHRS and CDR2 as YFSETQ. Trimming takes 4 bases from V and 0 bases from J, and the germline ends sit 11 bases apart. This clonotype was seen repeatedly, ten times or more. Its antigen is still unknown. Per-nucleotide qualities are absent, and no much larger clonotype sits a single base away. In light of the paper, this sample's time point label describes: newly diagnosed GD, antithyroid drugs for less than 3 months. RNA was extracted from PBMCs in TRIzol for both TCR sequencing and RNA sequencing. Graves' disease was diagnosed according to American Thyroid Association guidelines. The patients came from an endocrinology department in Xi'an, China. Each patient gave about 8.1 milliliters of peripheral blood, collected in an EDTA anticoagulant tube. Ficoll Paque Plus density gradient separation was used to isolate PBMCs, and no further T cell sorting was performed. RNA quality was checked with an Agilent 2100 Bioanalyzer and agarose gel, and concentration with a NanoDrop 2000.

This sample was also put to use in a study of T cells in Graves' hyperthyroidism and ophthalmopathy. That second report states: A patient counted as having stable Graves' hyperthyroidism if no progression to ophthalmopathy occurred over 18 months of follow-up. Hyperthyroidism patients were newly diagnosed, had a disease duration of under 2 months, and were aged 18 to 65 years. The study excluded patients with uncontrolled infections, other autoimmune diseases, pregnancy or lactation. Clinical symptoms, serum thyroxine and TRAb, thyroid ultrasound, and orbital computed tomography formed the basis for the diagnoses. For the first round of RT-PCR on the TCR CDR3, the HTBI primer set was used together with the Qiagen OneStep RT-PCR kit. Most expanded thyroid clonotypes (frequency above 0.001) were also detected in blood, suggesting blood repertoires may reflect thyroid immune responses. A 13 V-J signature model separated ophthalmopathy from stable hyperthyroidism, with 87.88% sensitivity and about 81% specificity in cross-validation and 80%/75% in testing. During validation, the model predicted progression to ophthalmopathy a median of roughly six months ahead of onset, with just under 71% sensitivity and 72.22% specificity. To identify TCR V-J signatures that set the groups apart, the researchers used a discovery cohort of 100 patients, made up of under 50 with Graves' ophthalmopathy and some 58 with stable Graves' hyperthyroidism. An independent validation cohort of under 20 hyperthyroidism patients and some 15 patients who later progressed to ophthalmopathy tested prospective prediction of ophthalmopathy. The approximately 98 discovery patients were randomly divided into training and test sets at a 7:3 ratio. In several Graves' hyperthyroidism patients, the study also compared T-cell repertoires from thyroid tissue with T-cell repertoires from blood. After sampling, hyperthyroidism patients received methimazole starting at 30 mg daily, and ophthalmopathy patients received high-dose intravenous methylprednisolone. Libraries were constructed in a second round of multiplex PCR, after which size selection and purification were performed. Sequencing of the libraries was done on an Illumina HiSeq2000 using paired-end 100 bp reads. Raw data were processed with SOAPnuke, discarding reads with adapters, uncalled bases, mean Phred below 15, or no exact constant-primer or identifier match. High-quality paired reads were merged with COPE v1.2.5, and unique nucleotide sequences were defined as clonotypes. Clonotypes were aligned to IMGT TRBV, TRBD and TRBJ reference segments using MiTCR v1.1. The analysis included only V-J combinations with a frequency above 0.0001, which together covered 99.2% of the repertoires. The TCS score was defined as F50 (clonal expansion) divided by E x V (chaos), with BLOSUM62-based TCRdist calculated between CDR3 peptides within each V-J. Welch's t-statistics and random forest reduced 450 to 600 V-J features to about 13, which were used in a naive Bayes classifier (R e1071). Sample size was not statistically predetermined, and blinding of investigators to group allocation was not performed. According to the paper, TCR Vbeta CDR3 sequencing was carried out on around 140 peripheral blood samples, which came from 40 to 45 ophthalmopathy, approximately 78 hyperthyroidism and roughly 17 progressor patients.

The rearranged chain carries TRBV5-1 and TRBJ2-7; 5 matching bases give a weak D call of TRBD2. Specimen: peripheral blood mononuclear cells (PBMCs), collected at new diagnosis, from a patient treated with antithyroid drugs. This sequence was found in a woman aged 45-60 years with Graves disease. Donor details come from another sample of the same person, matched by shared clones. The nucleotides are TGCGCCAGCAGCACGAGTGAGGGCTCCTACGAGCAGTACTTC. Translated, this gives CASSTSEGSYEQYF.